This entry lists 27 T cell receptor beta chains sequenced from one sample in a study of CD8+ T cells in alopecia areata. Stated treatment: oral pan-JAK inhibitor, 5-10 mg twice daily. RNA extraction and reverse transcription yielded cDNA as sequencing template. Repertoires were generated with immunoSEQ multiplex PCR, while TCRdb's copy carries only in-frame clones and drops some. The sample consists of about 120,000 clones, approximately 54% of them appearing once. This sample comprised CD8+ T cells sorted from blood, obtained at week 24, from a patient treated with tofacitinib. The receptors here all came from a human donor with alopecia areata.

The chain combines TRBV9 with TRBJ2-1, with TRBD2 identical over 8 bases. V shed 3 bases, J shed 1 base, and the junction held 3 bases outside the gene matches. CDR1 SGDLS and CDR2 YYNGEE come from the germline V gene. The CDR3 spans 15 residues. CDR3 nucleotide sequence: TGTGCCAGCAGCGCCAGCGGGGGATCCTACAATGAGCAGTTCTTC. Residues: CASSASGGSYNEQFF.

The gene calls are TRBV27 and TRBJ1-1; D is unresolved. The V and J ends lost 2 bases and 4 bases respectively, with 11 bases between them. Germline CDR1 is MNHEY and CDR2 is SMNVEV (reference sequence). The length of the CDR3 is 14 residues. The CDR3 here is CASSLVEGGTEAFF. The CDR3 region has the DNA TGTGCCAGCAGTTTAGTAGAGGGCGGCACTGAAGCTTTCTTT.

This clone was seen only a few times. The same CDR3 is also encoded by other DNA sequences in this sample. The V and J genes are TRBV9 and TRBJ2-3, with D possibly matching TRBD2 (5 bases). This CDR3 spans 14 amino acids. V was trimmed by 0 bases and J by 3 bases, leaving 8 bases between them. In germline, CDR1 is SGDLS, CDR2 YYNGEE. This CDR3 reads CASSVEGGTDTQYF. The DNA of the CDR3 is TGTGCCAGCAGCGTAGAAGGAGGTACAGATACGCAGTATTTT.

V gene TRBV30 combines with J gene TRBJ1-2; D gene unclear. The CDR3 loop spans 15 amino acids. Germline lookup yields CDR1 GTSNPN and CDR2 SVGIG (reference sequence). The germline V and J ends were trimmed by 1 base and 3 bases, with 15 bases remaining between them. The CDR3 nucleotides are TGTGCCTGGAGTGACCCACCCGGGAACTACTATGGCTACACCTTC. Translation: CAWSDPPGNYYGYTF.

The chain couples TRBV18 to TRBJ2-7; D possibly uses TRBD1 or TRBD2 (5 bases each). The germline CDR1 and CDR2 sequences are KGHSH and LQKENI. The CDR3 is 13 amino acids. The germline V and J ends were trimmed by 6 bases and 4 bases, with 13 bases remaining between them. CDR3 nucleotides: TGTGCCAGCTCGTCCGGGACGGGATACGAGCAGTACTTC. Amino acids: CASSSGTGYEQYF.

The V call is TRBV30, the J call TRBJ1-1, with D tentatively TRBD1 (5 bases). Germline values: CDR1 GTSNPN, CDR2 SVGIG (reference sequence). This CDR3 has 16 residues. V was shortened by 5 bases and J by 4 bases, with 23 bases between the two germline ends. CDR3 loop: CAWDNGLTDPRTEAFF. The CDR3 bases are TGTGCCTGGGACAACGGTCTGACAGACCCGCGCACTGAAGCTTTCTTT.

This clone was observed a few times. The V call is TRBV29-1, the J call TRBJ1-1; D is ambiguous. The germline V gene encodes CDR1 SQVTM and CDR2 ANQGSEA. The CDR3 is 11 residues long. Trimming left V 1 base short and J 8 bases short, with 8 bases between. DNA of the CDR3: TGCAGCGTTGAAGTTGGCACCGAAGCTTTCTTT. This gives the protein CSVEVGTEAFF. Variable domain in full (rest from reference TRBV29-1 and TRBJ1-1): SAVISQKPSRDICQRGTSLTIQCQVDSQVTMMFWYRQQPGQSLTLIATANQGSEATYESGFVIDKFPISRPNLTFSTLTVSNMSPEDSSIYLCSVEVGTEAFFGQGTRLTVV.

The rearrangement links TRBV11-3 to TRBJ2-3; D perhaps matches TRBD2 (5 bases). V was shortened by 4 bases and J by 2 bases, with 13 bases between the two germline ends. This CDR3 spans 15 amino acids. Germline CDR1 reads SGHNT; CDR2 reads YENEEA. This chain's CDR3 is CASSSGSHFTDTQYF. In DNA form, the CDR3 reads TGTGCCAGCAGCTCGGGGAGTCATTTCACAGATACGCAGTATTTT.

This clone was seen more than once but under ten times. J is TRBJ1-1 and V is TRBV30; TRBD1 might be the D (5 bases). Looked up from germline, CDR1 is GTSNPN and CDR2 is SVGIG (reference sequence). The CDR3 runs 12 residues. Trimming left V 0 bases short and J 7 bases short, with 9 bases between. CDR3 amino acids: CAWSVGEFEAFF. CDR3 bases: TGTGCCTGGAGTGTAGGGGAGTTTGAAGCTTTCTTT.

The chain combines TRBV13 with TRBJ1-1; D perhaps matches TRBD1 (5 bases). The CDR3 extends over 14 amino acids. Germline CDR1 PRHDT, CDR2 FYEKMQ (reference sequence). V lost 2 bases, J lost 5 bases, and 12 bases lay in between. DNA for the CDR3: TGTGCCAGCAGCTTACAGGGTTTAGGGACTGAAGCTTTCTTT. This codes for CASSLQGLGTEAFF.

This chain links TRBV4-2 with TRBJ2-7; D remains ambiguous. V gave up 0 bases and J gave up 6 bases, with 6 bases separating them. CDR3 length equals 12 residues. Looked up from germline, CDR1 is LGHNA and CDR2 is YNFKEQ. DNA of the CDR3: TGTGCCAGCAGCCAAGAGGGCAGCGAGCAGTACTTC. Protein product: CASSQEGSEQYF.

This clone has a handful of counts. The CDR3 DNA sequence: TGCGCCAGCAGCTTCGACAGGGTTGGCACTGAAGCTTTCTTT. Its protein product is CASSFDRVGTEAFF. This chain uses TRBV5-1 with TRBJ1-1; the match to TRBD1 covers 7 bases. Trimming cost V 2 bases and J 4 bases; bases outside gene matches: 5. Germline V gives CDR1 SGHRS, CDR2 YFSETQ. This CDR3 is built from 14 residues.

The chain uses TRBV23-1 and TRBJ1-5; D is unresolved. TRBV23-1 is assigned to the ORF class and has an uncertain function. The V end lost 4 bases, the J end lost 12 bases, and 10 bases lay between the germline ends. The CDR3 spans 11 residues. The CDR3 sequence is CASSPYPIQHF. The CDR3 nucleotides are TGCGCCAGCAGTCCCTATCCCATCCAGCATTTT.

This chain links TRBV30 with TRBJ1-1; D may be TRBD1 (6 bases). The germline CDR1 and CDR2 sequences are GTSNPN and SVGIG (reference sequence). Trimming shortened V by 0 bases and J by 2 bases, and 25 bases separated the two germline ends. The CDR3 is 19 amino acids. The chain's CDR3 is CAWSVGTVRAGEKNTEAFF. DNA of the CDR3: TGTGCCTGGAGTGTAGGAACGGTAAGGGCAGGGGAGAAAAACACTGAAGCTTTCTTT.

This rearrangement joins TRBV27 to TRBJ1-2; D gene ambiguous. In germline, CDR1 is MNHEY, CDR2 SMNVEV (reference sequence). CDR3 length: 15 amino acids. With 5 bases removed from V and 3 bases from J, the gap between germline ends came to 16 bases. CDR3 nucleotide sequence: TGTGCCAGCAGTGCCCATATAAGGTCTTACTATGGCTACACCTTC. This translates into CASSAHIRSYYGYTF.

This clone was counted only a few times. CDR3 bases: TGTGCCAGCAGTGAATATGGGGGCCAGGGAGGCGACGAGCAGTACTTC. It codes for CASSEYGGQGGDEQYF. The chain links TRBV25-1 to TRBJ2-7, with D tentatively TRBD1 or TRBD2 (6 bases each). Germline V gene data show CDR1 as MGHDK and CDR2 as SYGVNS. This CDR3 is built from 16 residues. Deletions cut 0 bases from V and 5 bases from J, with 17 bases between.

In DNA, the CDR3 is TGTGCCAGTAGCCCTGCCGTCGGCAGGTCGGTGAACACTGAAGCTTTCTTT. This gives the protein CASSPAVGRSVNTEAFF. The genes are TRBV19 and TRBJ1-1; no reliable D call. The V and J ends lost 6 bases and 0 bases respectively, with 20 bases between them. The CDR3 runs to 17 residues. CDR1 is LNHDA and CDR2 is SQIVND in the germline V gene (reference sequence).

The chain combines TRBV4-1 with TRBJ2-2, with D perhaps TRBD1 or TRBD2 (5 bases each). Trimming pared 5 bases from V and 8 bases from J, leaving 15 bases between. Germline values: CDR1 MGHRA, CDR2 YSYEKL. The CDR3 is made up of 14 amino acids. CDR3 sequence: CASSEGRGQGELFF. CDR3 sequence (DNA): TGCGCCAGCAGCGAGGGTAGGGGCCAGGGGGAGCTGTTTTTT.

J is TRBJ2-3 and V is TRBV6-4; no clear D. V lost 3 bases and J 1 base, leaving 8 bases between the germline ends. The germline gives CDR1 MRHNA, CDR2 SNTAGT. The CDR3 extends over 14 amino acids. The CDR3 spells CASSEGGGTDTQYF. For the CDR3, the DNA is TGTGCCAGCAGTGAAGGTGGGGGCACAGATACGCAGTATTTT.

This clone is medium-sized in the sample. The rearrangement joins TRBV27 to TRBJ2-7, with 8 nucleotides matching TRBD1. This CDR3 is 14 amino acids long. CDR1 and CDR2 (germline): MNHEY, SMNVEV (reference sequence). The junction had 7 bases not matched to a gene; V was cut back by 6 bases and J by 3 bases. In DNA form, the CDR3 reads TGTGCCAGCAGATGGCAGGGGGCAGTCTACGAGCAGTACTTC. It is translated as CASRWQGAVYEQYF.

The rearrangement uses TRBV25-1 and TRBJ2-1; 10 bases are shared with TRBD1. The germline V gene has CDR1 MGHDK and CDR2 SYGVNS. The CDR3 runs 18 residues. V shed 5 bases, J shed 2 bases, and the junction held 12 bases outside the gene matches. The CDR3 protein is CASSINPRTGGTYNEQFF. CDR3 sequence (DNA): TGTGCCAGCAGTATCAATCCGAGGACAGGGGGGACCTACAATGAGCAGTTCTTC.

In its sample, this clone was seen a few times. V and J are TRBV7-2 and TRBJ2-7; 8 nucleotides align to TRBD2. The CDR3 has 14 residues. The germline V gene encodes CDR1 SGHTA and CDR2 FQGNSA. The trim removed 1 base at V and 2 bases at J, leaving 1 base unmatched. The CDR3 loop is CASSLGGGPYEQYF. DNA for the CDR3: TGTGCCAGCAGCTTAGGCGGGGGGCCCTACGAGCAGTACTTC.

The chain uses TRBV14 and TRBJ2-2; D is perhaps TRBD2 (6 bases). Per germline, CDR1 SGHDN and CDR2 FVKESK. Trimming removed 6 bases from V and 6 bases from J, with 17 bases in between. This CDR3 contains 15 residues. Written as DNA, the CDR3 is TGTGCCAGCAGACCGACTAGGGATGTTGCCGGGGAGCTGTTTTTT. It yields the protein CASRPTRDVAGELFF.

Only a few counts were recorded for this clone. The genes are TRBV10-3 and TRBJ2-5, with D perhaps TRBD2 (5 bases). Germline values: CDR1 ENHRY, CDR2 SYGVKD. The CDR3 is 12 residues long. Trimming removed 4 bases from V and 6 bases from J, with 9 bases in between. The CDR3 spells CAISVDYQTQYF. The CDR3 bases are TGTGCCATCAGTGTAGACTATCAGACCCAGTACTTC.

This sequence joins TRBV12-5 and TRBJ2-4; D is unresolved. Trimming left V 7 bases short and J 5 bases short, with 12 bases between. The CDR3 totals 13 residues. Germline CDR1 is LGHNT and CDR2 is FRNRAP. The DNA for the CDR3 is TGTGCTAGTGAGAACGCGCCTCAAAACATTCAGTACTTC. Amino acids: CASENAPQNIQYF.

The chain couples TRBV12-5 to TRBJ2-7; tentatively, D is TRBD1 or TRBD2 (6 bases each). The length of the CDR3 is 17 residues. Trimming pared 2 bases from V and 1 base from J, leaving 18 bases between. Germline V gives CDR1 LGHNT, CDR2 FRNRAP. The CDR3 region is CASGLPPGATGSYEQYF. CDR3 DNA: TGTGCTAGTGGTTTGCCACCGGGGGCTACCGGGTCCTACGAGCAGTACTTC.

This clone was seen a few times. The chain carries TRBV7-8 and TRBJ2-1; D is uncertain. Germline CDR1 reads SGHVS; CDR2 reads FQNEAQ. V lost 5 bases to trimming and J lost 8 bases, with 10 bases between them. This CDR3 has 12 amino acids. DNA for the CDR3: TGTGCCAGCAGCCCCTGGCCCCATGAGCAGTTCTTC. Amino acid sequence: CASSPWPHEQFF.